Listed below are T cell receptor beta chains from one sample, sequenced in a study of regulatory T cells in long-lasting Graves disease. One entry per CDR3 protein, called by TCRdb with MiXCR from the multiplex PCR reads. The sample consists of under 700,000 distinct CDR3 sequences, about 15% of them appearing once. The same sample was also used in a study of T cells in Graves' hyperthyroidism and ophthalmopathy.

Sample: peripheral blood mononuclear cells (PBMCs), taken at new diagnosis, from a patient treated with antithyroid drugs. The source is a woman aged 35-65 years with Graves disease. Each CDR3 is given with its conserved first and last residue. Each record gives: J gene, V gene, D gene, CDR3 length, clone size, CDR3 DNA, CDR3 protein. D genes are given only for firm matches. Clone size, where shown, is once, few, many, or a class for clones that have expanded.

TRBJ2-5 TRBV4-1 . 16 . TGCGCCAGCAGCCAAGATTTGGCAGGGGTTGGGGAGACCCAGTACTTC CASSQDLAGVGETQYF
TRBJ2-1 TRBV6-2/TRBV6-3 . 13 few TGTGCCAGCAGTTACTCGATCTGGGGCGAGCAGTTCTTC CASSYSIWGEQFF
TRBJ1-1 TRBV29-1 . 12 many TGCAGCGTGACCCGGTTGAACACTGAAGCTTTCTTT CSVTRLNTEAFF
TRBJ1-4 TRBV18 TRBD1 15 many TGTGCCAGCTCACCGGACAGGGGGCGGGCTGAAAAACTGTTTTTT CASSPDRGRAEKLFF
TRBJ2-3 TRBV13 TRBD1 15 many TGTGCCAGCGGTATTGGGGCAGGGGGAACAGATACGCAGTATTTT CASGIGAGGTDTQYF
TRBJ2-2 TRBV29-1 TRBD2 15 . TGCAGCGTTGCGGCTAGCGGATGGAACACCGGGGAGCTGTTTTTT CSVAASGWNTGELFF
TRBJ1-3 TRBV19 . 13 . TGTGCCAGTAGTATGGCCCTTGGAAACACCATATATTTT CASSMALGNTIYF
TRBJ1-2 TRBV5-6 . 15 . TGTGCCAGCAGCTTGCGTTTTGTAGGGGCGTATGGCTACACCTTC CASSLRFVGAYGYTF
TRBJ1-4 TRBV28 . 14 few TGTGCCAGCAGTATTACCACAACTAATGAAAAACTGTTTTTT CASSITTTNEKLFF
TRBJ1-6 TRBV11-2 TRBD1 13 many TGTGCCAGCACCACAGGGGAGAATTCACCCCTCCACTTT CASTTGENSPLHF
TRBJ2-1 TRBV15 TRBD2 17 . TGTGCCACCAGCAGGGACCAGGGACTAGCGGGGGACCATGAGCAGTTCTTC CATSRDQGLAGDHEQFF
TRBJ2-5 TRBV3-1 TRBD2 16 few TGTGCCAGCAGCCAATCAGTGCGGGGGGACCAAGAGACCCAGTACTTC CASSQSVRGDQETQYF
TRBJ1-2 TRBV6-1 TRBD1 14 few TGTGCCAGCAAGGGGACAGGGTGGGACTATGGCTACACCTTC CASKGTGWDYGYTF
TRBJ2-1 TRBV5-1 . 22 . TGCGCCAGCAGCTTGGTAGGGCGTCAAACCCCAATTAAGCCAAGCTCCTACAATGAGCAGTTCTTC CASSLVGRQTPIKPSSYNEQFF
TRBJ1-1 TRBV12-5 . 13 many TGTGCTAGTGGAGGGGGGATGAACACTGAAGCTTTCTTT CASGGGMNTEAFF
TRBJ2-4 TRBV19 . 15 . TGTGCCAGTAGTACAATCATCCTAGCCAAAAACATTCAGTACTTC CASSTIILAKNIQYF
TRBJ1-2 TRBV20-1 TRBD1 15 many TGCAGTGCTACCCCCGGAGGACAGGGAGACTATGGCTACACCTTC CSATPGGQGDYGYTF
TRBJ1-1 TRBV29-1 . 14 many TGCAGCGTCGGTAACAGGGAAGGGAACACTGAAGCTTTCTTT CSVGNREGNTEAFF
TRBJ2-5 TRBV9 TRBD2 16 few TGTGCCAGCAGCGCCCTGGGCGGGGGGAGGGAGGAGACCCAGTACTTC CASSALGGGREETQYF
TRBJ1-3 TRBV6-1 . 15 few TGTGCCAGCAGACCCAGAGGACTGTGGGGAAACACCATATATTTT CASRPRGLWGNTIYF
TRBJ2-3 TRBV13 TRBD2 19 many TGTGCCAGCAGCTACCCCGGACTAGCGGGGGACCTAAGCACAGATACGCAGTATTTT CASSYPGLAGDLSTDTQYF
TRBJ2-2 TRBV6-2/TRBV6-3 . 17 many TGTGCCAGCAGTTACTTGCCCGGCGGGGGCGAAACCGGGGAGCTGTTTTTT CASSYLPGGGETGELFF
TRBJ2-7 TRBV28 . 13 many TGTGCCAGCGCCACCGGGGTCCCGTACGAGCAGTACTTC CASATGVPYEQYF
TRBJ1-1 TRBV15 . 15 many TGTGCCACCAGCAGAGCGTCAGGGGTGGGAACTGAAGCTTTCTTT CATSRASGVGTEAFF
TRBJ2-3 TRBV2 TRBD2 12 many TGTGCCAGCGGGGAGGGGACAGATACGCAGTATTTT CASGEGTDTQYF
TRBJ1-4 TRBV2 TRBD1 18 many TGTGCCAGCAGGGCCGGGACAGGGTTTGACGATTCCGGGGGAAAACTGTTTTTT CASRAGTGFDDSGGKLFF
TRBJ1-2 TRBV5-1 . 14 many TGCGCCAGCAGCTTTCTCGGGGAGGGCTATGGCTACACCTTC CASSFLGEGYGYTF
TRBJ1-1 TRBV5-1 TRBD1 16 few TGCGCCAGCAGCTTGGCCTCTGGACAGGGTGGCACTGAAGCTTTCTTT CASSLASGQGGTEAFF
TRBJ1-4 TRBV19 . 13 . TGTGCCAGTAGTCGGGGGCAGGATGAAAAACTGTTTTTT CASSRGQDEKLFF
TRBJ1-4 TRBV10-2 . 15 many TGCGCCAGCAGTGAGTCGGAGTCTATTAATGAAAAACTGTTTTTT CASSESESINEKLFF
TRBJ1-1 TRBV5-1 . 15 many TGCGCCAGCAGCTTGGAAGGACGGATGAACACTGAAGCTTTCTTT CASSLEGRMNTEAFF
TRBJ1-4 TRBV15 . 15 . TGTGCCACCAGCAGAGATAATGGACGGGGTGAAAAACTGTTTTTT CATSRDNGRGEKLFF
TRBJ2-7 TRBV30 . 11 many TGTGCCTGGAGTGTGGGAATCGAGCAGTACTTC CAWSVGIEQYF
TRBJ2-7 TRBV29-1 TRBD2 13 . TGCAGCGTAGGGACTAGCGGGTTATACGAGCAGTACTTC CSVGTSGLYEQYF
TRBJ2-2 TRBV5-4 . 14 once TGTGCCAGCAGCTTAATGGGGGCGGGAGGGGAGCTGTTTTTT CASSLMGAGGELFF
TRBJ2-1 TRBV2 . 13 many TGTGCCAGCAGTGAATTAAGGGAGAATGAGCAGTTCTTC CASSELRENEQFF
TRBJ2-3 TRBV10-3 TRBD2 14 many TGTGCCATCAGCGGGGGGGTTGATCCAGATACGCAGTATTTT CAISGGVDPDTQYF
TRBJ2-4 TRBV28 . 14 few TGTGCCAGCAGTTCCCCCCGGCGGAAGAACATTCAGTACTTC CASSSPRRKNIQYF
TRBJ1-5 TRBV2 . 15 many TGTGCCAGCAGTGCCAACCGGGGGTTCAATCAGCCCCAGCATTTT CASSANRGFNQPQHF
TRBJ1-1 TRBV6-2/TRBV6-3 TRBD1 16 few TGTGCCAGCAGCAATAGACAGGGCCCCATGGGGACTGAAGCTTTCTTT CASSNRQGPMGTEAFF